What follows describes a single TCR beta chain. Its antigen is as yet unknown. Method: immunoSEQ multiplex PCR; TCRdb's copy keeps in-frame clones and lacks some. The sample lists over a million clones, roughly 97% occurring once. The sample is drawn from a study of shared clonotypes between healthy human individuals. General observations from the study: Estimated richness was generally greater in naive than memory subsets.

The source material was naive CD4+ T cells sorted from blood. Subset denoted: CD45RA+ positively selected. The receptor was isolated from a man aged 25-45 years in good health.

CDR3 protein: CASSPRGTSGRNEQFF. The CDR3 DNA reads as TGTGCCAGCAGCCCACGGGGGACTAGCGGGCGGAATGAGCAGTTCTTC. V is TRBV11-3 and J is TRBJ2-1; 12 positions agree with TRBD2. The length of the CDR3 is 16 residues. From germline, CDR1 is SGHNT and CDR2 YENEEA. V trimming: 5 bases; J trimming: 7 bases; junction bases outside the gene matches: 9.